This is a list of T cell receptor beta chains from one sample in a study of T cell responses to AZD1222 COVID-19 vaccine. The protocol was immunoSEQ multiplex PCR, while the TCRdb copy is restricted to in-frame clones and leaves out a portion. The table includes roughly 150,000 clones, over 80% detected once. The sequencing here drew on peripheral blood, taken 28 days after the second AZD1222 dose. The source of these receptors is an adult who received the AZD1222 COVID-19 vaccine. CDR3s include the opening cysteine and the closing phenylalanine or tryptophan. D genes are given only for firm matches.

J: TRBJ2-5
V: TRBV19
D: NA
CDR3: CASSIYRGETQYF

J: TRBJ1-1
V: TRBV2
D: NA
CDR3: CASSENGNTEAFF

J: TRBJ1-5
V: TRBV7-9
D: NA
CDR3: CASSSLRTNQPQHF

J: TRBJ2-2
V: TRBV2
D: NA
CDR3: CASTRGPMNTGELFF

J: TRBJ1-6
V: TRBV15
D: TRBD1
CDR3: CATSRGQTDNSPLHF

J: TRBJ2-3
V: TRBV23-1
D: TRBD2
CDR3: CASSQAGADTQYF

J: TRBJ1-5
V: TRBV7-2
D: NA
CDR3: CASRDDNSNQPQHF

J: TRBJ2-5
V: TRBV2
D: NA
CDR3: CASSEGSETQYF

J: TRBJ2-2
V: TRBV5-1
D: NA
CDR3: CASRPNSNTGELFF

J: TRBJ1-2
V: TRBV4-2
D: TRBD1
CDR3: CASSQETGVPYGYTF

J: TRBJ2-7
V: TRBV25-1
D: NA
CDR3: CASSDPGSGLYEQYF

J: TRBJ2-2
V: TRBV3-1/TRBV3-2
D: NA
CDR3: CASSLSTDTGELFF

J: TRBJ2-7
V: TRBV4-1
D: TRBD2
CDR3: CASSQEARGASYEQYF

J: TRBJ1-5
V: TRBV30
D: TRBD1
CDR3: CAWSAGGYNQPQHF

J: TRBJ1-3
V: TRBV7-9
D: NA
CDR3: CASRTRVQGNTIYF

J: TRBJ1-3
V: TRBV19
D: NA
CDR3: CASSIVLGRFSGNTIYF

J: TRBJ2-5
V: TRBV3-1/TRBV3-2
D: NA
CDR3: CASSQVLGADGTQYF

J: TRBJ1-2
V: TRBV6-1
D: NA
CDR3: CASSEGNYGYTF

J: TRBJ2-3
V: TRBV28
D: NA
CDR3: CASSLHLEAGAVQDTQYF

J: TRBJ1-5
V: TRBV5-4
D: NA
CDR3: CASSLGGDGNQPQHF

J: TRBJ1-2
V: TRBV7-9
D: TRBD1
CDR3: CASSLSFDRGSNTF

J: TRBJ2-3
V: TRBV24-1
D: TRBD2
CDR3: CATQESGGAVDTQYF

J: TRBJ2-3
V: TRBV2
D: TRBD2
CDR3: CASKIREGQYF

J: TRBJ1-3
V: TRBV28
D: NA
CDR3: CASSLLVQANSGNTIYF

J: TRBJ2-4
V: TRBV7-9
D: NA
CDR3: CASSLGSGAKNIQYF

J: TRBJ2-7
V: TRBV9
D: NA
CDR3: CASSVAVSNYEQYF

J: TRBJ1-3
V: TRBV4-1
D: NA
CDR3: CASSQVFSGNTIYF

J: TRBJ1-1
V: TRBV29-1
D: NA
CDR3: CSVANSDTEAFF

J: TRBJ2-1
V: TRBV18
D: NA
CDR3: CASSPPGTPYNEQFF

J: TRBJ1-4
V: TRBV7-9
D: NA
CDR3: CASSFPGGVDEKLFF

J: TRBJ1-4
V: TRBV3-1/TRBV3-2
D: NA
CDR3: CASSQERKLFF

J: TRBJ2-7
V: TRBV25-1
D: TRBD2
CDR3: CASRGSGGNEQYF

J: TRBJ2-7
V: TRBV7-8
D: NA
CDR3: CASSAYFATGSSSYEQYF

J: TRBJ2-2
V: TRBV19
D: TRBD1
CDR3: CASRIGRTGFGELFF